The 4 T cell receptor beta chains in this list originate from one sample, sequenced in a study of blood T cell repertoires in COVID-19 (dated by TCRdb to 2018 to 2021). Library preparation used the immunoSEQ multiplex PCR assay. What TCRdb holds here is the immuneACCESS table cut down to in-frame rearrangements. Part of the clones is not present; checked against another copy, under half of the missing clones reflect an unresolved V gene, and the others are unexplained. The sample yields about 190,000 clones; around 85% were counted once. Approximately 3% of the sample is in the top ten clones. The sequencing input was PBMCs or T cells enriched from blood (not recorded which). These receptors all come from a woman in her 30s who had recovered from COVID-19.

Concerning this clone: The missing conserved phenylalanine or tryptophan at the end of this CDR3 makes a read error likely. It is unclear where the CDR3 begins or ends on the DNA, so no DNA is shown, and the CDR3 is as TCRdb lists it. This chain joins TRBV15 and TRBJ1-1; the table's D call, TRBD1, has no DNA check behind it. A total of 14 residues make up the CDR3, ends included. CDR1 is LNHNV and CDR2 is YYDKDF in the germline V gene (reference sequence). Here the CDR3 reads CATSRDTGGRDLGL.

The chain joins TRBV3-1 (or the pseudogene TRBV3-2) to TRBJ1-2; D gene ambiguous. The CDR3 sequence is 13 residues long. CDR1 and CDR2 from the germline V gene are LGHDT and YNNKEL (reference sequence). V was pared by 4 bases and J by 4 bases, with 10 bases between. The CDR3 DNA follows: TGTGCCAGCAGCCCCAATCCGGGCTATGGCTACACCTTC. It encodes CASSPNPGYGYTF.

The genes are TRBV9 and TRBJ2-3, with D possibly matching TRBD2 (5 bases). The CDR3 length is 14 residues. With 2 bases removed from V and 6 bases from J, the gap between germline ends came to 13 bases. The germline V gene has CDR1 SGDLS and CDR2 YYNGEE. The CDR3 DNA reads TGTGCCAGCAGCGTCGGGGTGGGTTCGGATACGCAGTATTTT. Protein: CASSVGVGSDTQYF.

The genes are TRBV9 and TRBJ2-1, with 9 bases aligning to TRBD2. J was trimmed by 16 bases and V by 2 bases; bases with no gene match: 13. The CDR3 is made up of 14 amino acids. Germline V lookup: CDR1 SGDLS, CDR2 YYNGEE. The CDR3 here is CASSVEGLETSGFF. CDR3 DNA sequence: TGTGCCAGCAGCGTCGAGGGGCTGGAGACTAGCGGTTTCTTC.